This TCR beta chain was documented in a study of cytomegalovirus exposure and HLA in healthy donors. Findings of the study overall: Some V segments, including TRBV6-2 and TRBV6-3, were excluded as indistinguishable.

As to this clone: Its antigen is still unknown.

The CDR3 sequence is 16 residues long. The germline V gene encodes CDR1 LGHNA and CDR2 YNFKEQ. V shed 1 base, J shed 2 bases, and the junction held 5 bases outside the gene matches. The PCR used 60 Vbeta and 13 Jbeta primers. Profiling relied on immunoSEQ multiplex PCR, and the TCRdb table lists in-frame clones only, not all of them. Of about 150,000 clones in the sample, approximately 79% were seen once. The V and J genes are TRBV4-2 and TRBJ2-7, with 10 bases aligning to TRBD2. The specimen sequenced was PBMCs. This receptor was obtained from a man between 35 and 55 years old in good health and CMV-seropositive. The CDR3 coding sequence is TGTGCCAGCAGCCAAGGAACTAGCGGGAATACCTACGAGCAGTACTTC. Protein: CASSQGTSGNTYEQYF.